This TCR beta chain appears in the sequencing data of a study of blood T cell repertoires in COVID-19. Study overall: Material from acute and convalescent COVID-19 was sourced from the United States, Italy and Spain.

Trimming left V 0 bases short and J 0 bases short, with 9 bases between. The CDR3 length is 15 residues. In germline, CDR1 is SGHAT, CDR2 FQDESV (reference sequence). Seattle enrolled patients during active infection and tracked them longitudinally. Authors' analysis steps: Reference gene primer amplification in the assay estimated nucleated cell counts. Measured with immunoSEQ multiplex PCR; TCRdb has only the in-frame clones, and not every one. Clone size and V and J calls were adopted from that table, with D and trimming inferred from the DNA. The sample carries approximately 58,000 clones, more than 80% recorded once.

The chain has TRBV11-1 and TRBJ2-7; D ambiguous. Sequenced input: peripheral blood. The source is a man aged 60 to 69 with COVID-19, enrolled during active disease. CDR3 region: CASSLASTISYEQYF. DNA of the CDR3: TGTGCCAGCAGCTTAGCGTCCACAATCTCCTACGAGCAGTACTTC. Full variable domain (outside the CDR3, taken from reference TRBV11-1 and TRBJ2-7): EAEVAQSPRYKITEKSQAVAFWCDPISGHATLYWYRQILGQGPELLVQFQDESVVDDSQLPKDRFSAERLKGVDSTLKIQPAELGDSAMYLCASSLASTISYEQYFGPGTRLTVT.